The present T cell receptor beta chain was sequenced within a study of blood T cell repertoires in COVID-19 (dated by TCRdb to between 2020 and 2021). Some background on the complete study: Samples covering the acute and convalescent phases of COVID-19 were provided by collaborators in the United States, Italy and Spain. Sample metadata almost always included a de-identified subject ID, COVID-19 status, age in years and sex. HLA class I and class II types, where available, came from metadata supplied by the sample provider rather than from assay-based typing. Subjects who had been exposed to COVID-19, were actively infected with it, or had recovered from it provided the deeply sampled blood TCRbeta repertoires that made up the dataset. The repertoires were made available in a free public database intended to serve as a resource for research on the immune response to SARS-CoV-2. The samples were drawn from the first 160 participants of the ongoing ImmuneRACE study and from 1,254 subjects provided by 6 global collaborators. The material from the prospective study consisted of cDNA or gDNA derived from T cells, B-cell-depleted T cells, or PBMCs.

Concerning this clone itself: Its antigen remains unidentified. Base quality data are lacking; no much larger clone is found one base away.

What the study reported, not specific to this receptor: Clinical and demographic metadata were provided uncurated, with the amount varying by source and participant.

TCRbeta CDR3 regions were amplified from genomic DNA by means of the immunoSEQ Assay, a bias-controlled multiplex PCR. In the source study's methods: Within the assay, amplification of reference gene primers was used to estimate how many nucleated cells each sample contained. To quantify the absolute abundance of each unique TCRbeta CDR3 rearrangement, sequence reads were collapsed and filtered. For each sample, productive Simpson clonality was calculated as the square root of Simpson's diversity index across productive rearrangements. TCRdb took this table from immuneACCESS and kept in-frame rearrangements with V and J called. Such tables lack part of the clones; where checked against another copy, unresolved V genes explain under half of the gap, and the rest is unexplained. V and J calls and clone size come straight from that table; D and trimming were deduced from the DNA. This sample lists about 140,000 clones; approximately 80% were detected once. The ten largest make up about 5.8% of the sample.

Whole blood was collected in K2EDTA tubes by collaborating institutions according to the institutions' own protocols. For TCRbeta analysis, collaborators shipped samples in one of three forms: frozen whole blood, isolated PBMCs, or DNA extracted from either of those sample types. Source material: peripheral blood. This receptor was obtained from a human donor in a cohort sampled during active COVID-19.

This receptor carries the CDR3 CASSVLQENTEAFF. The bases read TGTGCCAGCAGCGTCCTCCAGGAGAACACTGAAGCTTTCTTT. The V and J genes are TRBV9 and TRBJ1-1; the D gene identity is not certain. Deletion took 2 bases off V and 1 base off J, with a span of 9 bases between the germline ends. From a lookup of the germline V gene, CDR1 and CDR2 are SGDLS and YYNGEE. Including the terminal cysteine and phenylalanine, the CDR3 comprises 14 residues. CDR3 DNA only is kept here, 42 bases in frame from base 1.